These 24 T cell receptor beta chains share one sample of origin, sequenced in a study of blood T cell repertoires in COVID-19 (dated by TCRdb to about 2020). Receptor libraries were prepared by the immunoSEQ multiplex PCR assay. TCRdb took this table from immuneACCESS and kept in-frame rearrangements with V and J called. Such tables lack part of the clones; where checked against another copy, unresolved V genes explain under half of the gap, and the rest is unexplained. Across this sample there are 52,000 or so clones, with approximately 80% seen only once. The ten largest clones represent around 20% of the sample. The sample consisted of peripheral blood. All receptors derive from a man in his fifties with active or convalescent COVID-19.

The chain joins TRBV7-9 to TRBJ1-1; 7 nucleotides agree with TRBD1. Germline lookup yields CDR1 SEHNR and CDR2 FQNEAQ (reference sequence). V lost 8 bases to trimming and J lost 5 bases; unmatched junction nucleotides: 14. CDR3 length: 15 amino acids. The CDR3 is CASSDFRQGKTEAFF. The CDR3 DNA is TGTGCCAGCTCAGATTTCCGACAGGGAAAGACTGAAGCTTTCTTT.

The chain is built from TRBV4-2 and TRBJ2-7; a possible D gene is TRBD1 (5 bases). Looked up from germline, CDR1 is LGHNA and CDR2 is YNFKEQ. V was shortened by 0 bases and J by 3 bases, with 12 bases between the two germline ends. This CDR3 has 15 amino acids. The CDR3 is CASSQDRRQFYEQYF. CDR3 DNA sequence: TGTGCCAGCAGCCAAGATAGGAGACAGTTCTACGAGCAGTACTTC.

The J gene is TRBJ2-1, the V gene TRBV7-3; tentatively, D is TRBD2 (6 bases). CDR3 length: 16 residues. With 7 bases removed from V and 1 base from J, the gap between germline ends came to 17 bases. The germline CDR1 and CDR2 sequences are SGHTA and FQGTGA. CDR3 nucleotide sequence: TGTGCCAGCACCCTCGGTACCGGGGGTTCCTACAATGAGCAGTTCTTC. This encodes CASTLGTGGSYNEQFF.

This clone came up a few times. DNA of the CDR3: TGTGCCAGCAGCATGGAGAGGGGGCGGGACTACAATGAGCAGTTCTTC. Protein sequence: CASSMERGRDYNEQFF. This chain links TRBV21-1 with TRBJ2-1; TRBD1 is the table's D call and was not checked against the DNA. TRBV21-1 is a documented pseudogene. The CDR3 is 16 residues long.

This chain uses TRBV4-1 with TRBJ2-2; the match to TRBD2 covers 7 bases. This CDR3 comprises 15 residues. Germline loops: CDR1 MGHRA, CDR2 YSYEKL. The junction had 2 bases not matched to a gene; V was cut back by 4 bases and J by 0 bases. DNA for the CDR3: TGCGCCAGCAGCCGAGGGACTACGAACACCGGGGAGCTGTTTTTT. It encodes CASSRGTTNTGELFF.

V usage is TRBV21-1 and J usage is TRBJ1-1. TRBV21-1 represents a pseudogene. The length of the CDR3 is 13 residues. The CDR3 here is CQIGRGSNTEAFF. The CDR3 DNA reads TGTCAAATAGGGCGGGGCTCGAACACTGAAGCTTTCTTT.

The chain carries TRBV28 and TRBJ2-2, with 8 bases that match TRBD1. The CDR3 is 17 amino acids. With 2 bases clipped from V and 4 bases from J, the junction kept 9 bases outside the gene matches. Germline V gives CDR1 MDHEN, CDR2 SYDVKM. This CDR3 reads CASSLNPPTGGTGELFF. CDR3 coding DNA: TGTGCCAGCAGTTTAAATCCCCCCACAGGGGGCACCGGGGAGCTGTTTTTT.

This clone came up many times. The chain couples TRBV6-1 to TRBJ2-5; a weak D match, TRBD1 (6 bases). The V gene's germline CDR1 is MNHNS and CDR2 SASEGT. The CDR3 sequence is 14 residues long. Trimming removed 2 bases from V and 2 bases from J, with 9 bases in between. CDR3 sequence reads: CASSESQGQETQYF. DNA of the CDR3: TGTGCCAGCAGTGAATCGCAGGGGCAAGAGACCCAGTACTTC.

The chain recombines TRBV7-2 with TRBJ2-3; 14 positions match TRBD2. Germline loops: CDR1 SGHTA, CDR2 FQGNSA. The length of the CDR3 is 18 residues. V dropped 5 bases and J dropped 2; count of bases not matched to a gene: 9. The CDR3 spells CASSDTGLAGDYTDTQYF. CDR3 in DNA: TGTGCCAGCAGCGATACGGGACTAGCGGGGGATTACACAGATACGCAGTATTTT.

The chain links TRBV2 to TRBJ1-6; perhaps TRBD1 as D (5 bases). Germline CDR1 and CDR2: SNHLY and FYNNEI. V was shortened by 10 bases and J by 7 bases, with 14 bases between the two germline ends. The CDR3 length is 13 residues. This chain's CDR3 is CATTGQGNSPLHF. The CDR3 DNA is TGTGCCACCACCGGGCAGGGAAATTCACCCCTCCACTTT. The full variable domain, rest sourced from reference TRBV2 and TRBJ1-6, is EPEVTQTPSHQVTQMGQEVILRCVPISNHLYFYWYRQILGQKVEFLVSFYNNEISEKSEIFDDQFSVERPDGSNFTLKIRSTKLEDSAMYFCATTGQGNSPLHFGNGTRLTVT.

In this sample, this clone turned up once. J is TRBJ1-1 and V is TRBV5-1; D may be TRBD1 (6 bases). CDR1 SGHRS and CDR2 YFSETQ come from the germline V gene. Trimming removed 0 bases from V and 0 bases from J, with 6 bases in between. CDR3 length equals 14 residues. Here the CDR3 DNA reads TGCGCCAGCAGCTTGGGGACAGTGAACACTGAAGCTTTCTTT. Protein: CASSLGTVNTEAFF.

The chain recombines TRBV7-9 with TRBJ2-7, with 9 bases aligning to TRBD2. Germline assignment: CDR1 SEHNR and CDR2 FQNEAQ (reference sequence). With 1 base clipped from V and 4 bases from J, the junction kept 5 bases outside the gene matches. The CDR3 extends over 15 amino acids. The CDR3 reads CASSLVLAGLYEQYF. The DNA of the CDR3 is TGTGCCAGCAGCTTAGTTCTAGCGGGATTATACGAGCAGTACTTC.

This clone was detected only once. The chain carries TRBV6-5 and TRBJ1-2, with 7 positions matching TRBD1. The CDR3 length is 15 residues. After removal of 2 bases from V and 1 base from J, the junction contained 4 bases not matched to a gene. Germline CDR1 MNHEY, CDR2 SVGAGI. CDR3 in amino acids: CASSYARDSNYGYTF. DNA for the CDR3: TGTGCCAGCAGTTACGCCAGGGACAGTAACTATGGCTACACCTTC.

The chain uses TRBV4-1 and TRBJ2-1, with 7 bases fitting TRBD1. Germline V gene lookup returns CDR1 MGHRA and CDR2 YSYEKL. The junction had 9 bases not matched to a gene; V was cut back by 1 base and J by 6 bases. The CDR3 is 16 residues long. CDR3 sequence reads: CASSQVAQGSGNEQFF. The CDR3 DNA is TGCGCCAGCAGCCAAGTCGCACAGGGGAGCGGCAATGAGCAGTTCTTC.

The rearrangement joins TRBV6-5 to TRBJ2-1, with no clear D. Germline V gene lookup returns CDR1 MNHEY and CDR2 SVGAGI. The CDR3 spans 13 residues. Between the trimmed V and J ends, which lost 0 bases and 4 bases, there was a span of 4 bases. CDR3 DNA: TGTGCCAGCAGTTACTCGAGGTACAATGAGCAGTTCTTC. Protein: CASSYSRYNEQFF.

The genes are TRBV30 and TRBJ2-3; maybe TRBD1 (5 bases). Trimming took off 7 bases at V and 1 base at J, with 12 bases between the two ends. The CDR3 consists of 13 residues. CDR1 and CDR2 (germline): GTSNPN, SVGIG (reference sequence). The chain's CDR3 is CALGLGGTDTQYF. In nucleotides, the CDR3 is TGTGCCTTGGGGCTAGGGGGCACAGATACGCAGTATTTT.

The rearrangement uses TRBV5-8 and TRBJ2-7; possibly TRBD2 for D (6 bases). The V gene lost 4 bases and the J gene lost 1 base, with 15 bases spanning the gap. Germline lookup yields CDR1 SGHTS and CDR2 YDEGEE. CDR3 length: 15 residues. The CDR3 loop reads CASSVLRDWSYEQYF. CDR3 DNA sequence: TGTGCCAGCAGCGTCCTCCGGGACTGGTCCTACGAGCAGTACTTC.

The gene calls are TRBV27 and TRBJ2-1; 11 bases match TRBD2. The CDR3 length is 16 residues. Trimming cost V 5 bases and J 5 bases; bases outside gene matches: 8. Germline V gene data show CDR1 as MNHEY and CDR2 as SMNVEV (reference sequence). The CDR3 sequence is CASSTGRLAGNNEQFF. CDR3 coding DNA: TGTGCCAGCAGTACGGGACGACTAGCGGGAAACAATGAGCAGTTCTTC.

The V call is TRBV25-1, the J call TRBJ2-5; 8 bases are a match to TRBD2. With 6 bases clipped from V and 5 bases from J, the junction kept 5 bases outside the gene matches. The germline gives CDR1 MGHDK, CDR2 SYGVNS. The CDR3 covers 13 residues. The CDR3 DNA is TGTGCCAGCAGAAGCGGGAGTGAGGAGACCCAGTACTTC. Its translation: CASRSGSEETQYF.

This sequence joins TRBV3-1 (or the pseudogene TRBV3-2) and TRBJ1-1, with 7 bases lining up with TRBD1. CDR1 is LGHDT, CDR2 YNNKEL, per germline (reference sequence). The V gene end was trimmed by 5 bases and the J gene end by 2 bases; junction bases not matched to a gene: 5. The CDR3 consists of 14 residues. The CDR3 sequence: CASSTWDRNTEAFF. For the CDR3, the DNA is TGTGCCAGCAGCACCTGGGACAGAAACACTGAAGCTTTCTTT.

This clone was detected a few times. The CDR3 reads CASSPRAGTRDEQYF. The CDR3, as DNA: TGTGCCAGCAGCCCGAGGGCCGGGACTAGAGACGAGCAGTACTTC. The rearrangement uses TRBV11-3 and TRBJ2-7; 8 positions agree with TRBD2. CDR1 and CDR2 (germline): SGHNT, YENEEA. Germline trimming cut 5 bases from V and 5 bases from J; bases unmatched to any gene: 11. CDR3 length equals 15 residues.

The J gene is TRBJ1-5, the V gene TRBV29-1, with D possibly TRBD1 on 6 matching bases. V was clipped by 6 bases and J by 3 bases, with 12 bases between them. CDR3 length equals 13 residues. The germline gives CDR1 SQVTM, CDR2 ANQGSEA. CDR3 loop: CSVLQGNNQPQHF. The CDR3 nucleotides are TGCAGCGTCTTACAGGGAAACAATCAGCCCCAGCATTTT.

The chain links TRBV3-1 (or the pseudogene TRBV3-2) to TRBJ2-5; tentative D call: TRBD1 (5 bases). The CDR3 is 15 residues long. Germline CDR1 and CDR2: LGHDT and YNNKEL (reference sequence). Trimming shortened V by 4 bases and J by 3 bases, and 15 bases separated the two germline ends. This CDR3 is CASSPRRQGKETQYF. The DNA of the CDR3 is TGTGCCAGCAGCCCAAGGCGGCAGGGTAAAGAGACCCAGTACTTC.

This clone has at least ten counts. The CDR3 DNA sequence: TGCGCCAGCAGCTTGGAGGGACTAGCCCCAGATACGCAGTATTTT. Residues: CASSLEGLAPDTQYF. The gene calls are TRBV5-1 and TRBJ2-3, with 9 nucleotides matching TRBD2. Germline V gives CDR1 SGHRS, CDR2 YFSETQ. Trimming took 0 bases from V and 4 from J; bases not matched to a gene: 3. CDR3 size: 15 residues.